Below, 5 T cell receptor beta chains from the same sample are listed, as sequenced in a study of shared clonotypes between healthy human individuals. Libraries were prepared by immunoSEQ multiplex PCR; TCRdb keeps only in-frame clonotypes and omits some of them. The sample carries about 480,000 clones, 60% to 80% recorded once. The sample taken for sequencing was PBMCs. Every receptor here comes from a woman aged 40 to 55 in good health. Some clones in this sample may be carry-over from other donors' samples.

Note on this clone: A far larger clone is one nucleotide away, so this likely arose from a read error. The chain uses TRBV5-4 and TRBJ2-7, with a tentative D call TRBD1 (6 bases). From germline, CDR1 is SGHNT and CDR2 YYREEE (reference sequence). The CDR3 sequence is 14 residues long. The CDR3 DNA reads as TGTGCCAGCAGCTTGGGGACAGACACCTACGGGCAGTACTTC. Translating it yields CASSLGTDTYGQYF.

V usage is TRBV28 and J usage is TRBJ2-7, with TRBD2 matching over 10 bases. Germline CDR1 and CDR2: MDHEN and SYDVKM. After removal of 2 bases from V and 3 bases from J, the junction contained 7 bases not matched to a gene. CDR3 length equals 16 residues. The DNA for the CDR3 is TGTGCCAGCAGTTTAGTCTTGCTAGCGGGGGACTACGAGCAGTACTTC. It codes for CASSLVLLAGDYEQYF.

The chain couples TRBV6-6 to TRBJ2-1; no clear D gene. V lost 8 bases and J lost 5, with 4 bases in between. The CDR3 is 10 residues long. Germline CDR1 is MNHNY and CDR2 is SVGAGI (reference sequence). In nucleotides, the CDR3 is TGTGCCAGCGGAAACAATGAGCAGTTCTTC. It codes for CASGNNEQFF.

The table lists this clone with many counts. Other nucleotide sequences in the sample specify the same CDR3. V is TRBV30 and J is TRBJ1-5; 8 bases line up with TRBD1. The length of the CDR3 is 15 residues. V gave up 3 bases and J gave up 2 bases; unmatched junction bases: 6. Per the germline V gene, CDR1 is GTSNPN and CDR2 is SVGIG (reference sequence). CDR3 sequence reads: CAWSPLGQGNQPQHF. CDR3 coding DNA: TGTGCCTGGAGCCCCTTGGGACAGGGCAATCAGCCCCAGCATTTT.

The rearrangement uses TRBV19 and TRBJ1-2; maybe TRBD1 (6 bases). V was pared by 3 bases and J by 8 bases, with 13 bases between. The V gene's germline CDR1 is LNHDA and CDR2 SQIVND (reference sequence). This CDR3 contains 13 residues. The CDR3 region has the DNA TGTGCCAGTAGTATTCAGGGGTCGAGAGGCTACACCTTC. Translated: CASSIQGSRGYTF.